These 2 T cell receptor beta chains were sequenced from one sample in a study of shared clonotypes between healthy human individuals (dated by TCRdb to about 2020). Libraries were made using the immunoSEQ multiplex PCR assay. The immuneACCESS repertoire file appears here via TCRdb, limited to in-frame rearrangements. These files lack a portion of the clones; in checked studies, under half of the deficit traces to unresolved V genes, and the cause of the others is not known. The sample table lists about 2 million clones, about 95% of them with a count of one. The top ten constitute around 1.1% of the sample. CD8 naive samples were CD45RO-negative cells positively selected for CCR7, giving a CD45RA+CCR7+ population that excluded TemRA cells. Sequencing was performed on naive CD8+ T cells sorted from blood. What the cell subset or site label conveys for this sample: CD45RA+CCR7+. These receptors all stem from a man aged 18 to 29 in good health.

The CDR3 bases are TGTGCCAGCAGGGACCCCAGTACCGGGGAGCTGTTTTTT. This codes for CASRDPSTGELFF. The chain recombines TRBV7-9 with TRBJ2-2; no clear D. This CDR3 has 13 residues. Germline V gene sequence: CDR1 SEHNR, CDR2 FQNEAQ (reference sequence). Trimming cost V 6 bases and J 5 bases, with 10 bases left between them.

This clone appeared a single time. V gene TRBV29-1 combines with J gene TRBJ2-3; 7 bases align to TRBD2. The CDR3 length is 18 residues. V lost 3 bases and J lost 0; bases outside the gene matches: 15. CDR1 and CDR2 (germline): SQVTM, ANQGSEA. For the CDR3, the DNA is TGCAGCGTTGATACCGTAGCGGGCGAACCGACTAGCACAGATACGCAGTATTTT. Amino acid sequence: CSVDTVAGEPTSTDTQYF.